This T cell receptor (beta chain) was sequenced during a study of graft-versus-host responses after intestinal transplantation. Study-wide context: Anti-thymocyte globulin was used for induction in all recipients, who then took tacrolimus and steroids for roughly three years.

Germline assignment: CDR1 GTSNPN and CDR2 SVGIG (reference sequence). The V end was cut by 2 bases, the J end by 2 bases, with 13 bases between. The CDR3 contains 14 residues. The data were produced by immunoSEQ multiplex PCR, yet TCRdb's version contains in-frame clones alone and is incomplete. The sample contains 78,000 or so clones, roughly 91% of which appear only once. With respect to this clone: Antigen: not known.

The clonotype was recovered from a human donor who was the organ donor for an intestinal transplant. This specimen consisted of unstimulated CD8+ T cells sorted from spleen or lymph node cells, obtained before transplant. The rearrangement joins TRBV30 to TRBJ2-7; D possibly matches TRBD1 or TRBD2 (5 bases each). The CDR3 spells CAWSNSGAPYEQYF. In DNA form, the CDR3 reads TGTGCCTGGAGTAACTCCGGGGCCCCCTACGAGCAGTACTTC. Filled out from reference TRBV30 and TRBJ2-7, the complete variable domain reads SQTIHQWPATLVQPVGSPLSLECTVEGTSNPNLYWYRQAAGRGLQLLFYSVGIGQISSEVPQNLSASRPQDRQFILSSKKLLLSDSGFYLCAWSNSGAPYEQYFGPGTRLTVT.